This T cell receptor beta chain stems from a study of T cell changes during pregnancy in multiple sclerosis. The CDR3 contains 19 residues. The V and J ends lost 2 bases and 0 bases, in that order; junction bases with no gene match: 7. Germline CDR1 SGHTA, CDR2 FQGNSA. Data came from immunoSEQ multiplex PCR; TCRdb stores just in-frame clones and leaves some out. The data hold 39,000 or so clones, with around 90% observed a single time. The chain carries TRBV7-2 and TRBJ2-1, with 13 bases that match TRBD2. This specimen was CD4+ T cells from peripheral blood mononuclear cells, taken after pregnancy. The sequence was collected from a female donor in good health, enrolled as a control in a pregnancy study. The CDR3 DNA reads as TGTGCCAGCAGCTTACAACTAGCGGGAGGGATTAGCTCCTACAATGAGCAGTTCTTC. Translated: CASSLQLAGGISSYNEQFF.